These T cell receptor beta chains were read from a single sample in a study of blood T cell repertoires in COVID-19. This table comes from immunoSEQ multiplex PCR, and its TCRdb copy is limited to in-frame clones, with some not included. The data hold 150,000 to 200,000 clones, with under 90% observed a single time. The sample comprised peripheral blood. The source is a man aged 55 to 69 with acute or convalescent COVID-19. The conserved cysteine and the conserved F or W are not part of the CDR3 here.

v_gene	j_gene	CDR3aa
TRBV30	TRBJ2-2	AWKTSGTLTGELF
TRBV18	TRBJ2-2	ASSQYQSGVNTGELF
TRBV27	TRBJ2-3	ASSQLAGRAPDTQY
TRBV2	TRBJ1-5	ASSTGQRQPQH
TRBV4-1	TRBJ2-1	ASSQVGAGTKDQF
TRBV9	TRBJ2-7	ASSGTSGRNYEQY
TRBV9	TRBJ2-7	ASSPRGDGARGSEQY
TRBV6-1	TRBJ1-4	ASSEDGTGESLLNEKLF
TRBV4-2	TRBJ1-2	ASSYGQLYGYT
TRBV6-5	TRBJ1-6	ASSYIAGLDSPLH
TRBV5-1	TRBJ2-7	ASSSGQGSYEQY
TRBV2	TRBJ1-5	ASSAAGTGNQPQH
TRBV19	TRBJ2-3	ASSNSGGLSDTQY
TRBV10-3	TRBJ1-3	AISRENSGNTIY
TRBV3-1/TRBV3-2	TRBJ1-5	ASSPRGFQPQH
TRBV28	TRBJ1-4	ASSLSGGSNEKLF
TRBV6-5	TRBJ2-2	ASDAGTESPGELF
TRBV2	TRBJ2-3	ASDTYTDTQY
TRBV5-1	TRBJ1-2	ASSSHEQGNYGYT
TRBV19	TRBJ2-1	ASSGRLASSYNEQF
TRBV30	TRBJ2-1	AWAGQGETDEQF
TRBV5-1	TRBJ2-7	ASSLFTGDVTYEQY
TRBV2	TRBJ2-1	ASSEYGSGSSYNEQF